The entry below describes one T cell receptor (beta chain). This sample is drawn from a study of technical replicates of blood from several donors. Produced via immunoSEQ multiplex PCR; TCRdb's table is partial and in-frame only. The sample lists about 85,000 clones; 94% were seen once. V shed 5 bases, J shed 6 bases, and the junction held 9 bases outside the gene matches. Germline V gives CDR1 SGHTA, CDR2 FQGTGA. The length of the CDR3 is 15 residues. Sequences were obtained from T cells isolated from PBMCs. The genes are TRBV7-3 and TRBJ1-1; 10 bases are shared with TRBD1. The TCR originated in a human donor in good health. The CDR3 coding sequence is TGTGCCAGCAGCCCTAGAGGACAGGGGGTCGCTGAAGCTTTCTTT. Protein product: CASSPRGQGVAEAFF.